This T cell receptor beta chain is drawn from a study of T cell changes during pregnancy in multiple sclerosis. Clones were read by immunoSEQ multiplex PCR, and TCRdb kept only the in-frame ones, dropping some. The sample lists 70,000 to 80,000 clones; 80% to 95% were seen once. The sequence derives from a female donor with multiple sclerosis, enrolled in a pregnancy study. The sequenced sample was CD4+ T cells from peripheral blood mononuclear cells, obtained before pregnancy.

This CDR3 reads CASRDRGRGTEAFF. The CDR3 DNA reads TGTGCCAGCAGAGACAGGGGGCGTGGGACTGAAGCTTTCTTT. The gene calls are TRBV6-1 and TRBJ1-1; TRBD1 matches at 10 bases. Per germline, CDR1 MNHNS and CDR2 SASEGT. The CDR3 contains 14 residues. Unmatched junction bases numbered 6, after V lost 6 bases and J lost 5 bases.